Reported below is one T cell receptor (beta chain). This CDR3 contains 17 residues. In germline, CDR1 is SGHTA, CDR2 FQGNSA. The V and J ends lost 3 bases and 2 bases respectively, with 17 bases between them. About 0.5 to 1 ug RNA was reverse transcribed with random hexamers. TCRdb reprocessed the immunoSEQ multiplex PCR reads with MiXCR, giving one entry per CDR3 protein. The repertoire holds about 210,000 distinct CDR3 sequences, with approximately 95% as singletons. This sample stems from a study of CD8 T cells in Susac syndrome. Sequencing of TCR beta was undertaken in CD8+ and CD4+ T cells derived from blood.

This clonotype was sampled from a human donor with multiple sclerosis. Input material: CD4+ T cells from PBMCs. V and J are TRBV7-2 and TRBJ2-1; a weak D match, TRBD1 (6 bases). In DNA, the CDR3 is TGTGCCAGCAGCTTCCAGCTCTACGGACAGACCTACAATGAGCAGTTCTTC. Its protein product is CASSFQLYGQTYNEQFF.